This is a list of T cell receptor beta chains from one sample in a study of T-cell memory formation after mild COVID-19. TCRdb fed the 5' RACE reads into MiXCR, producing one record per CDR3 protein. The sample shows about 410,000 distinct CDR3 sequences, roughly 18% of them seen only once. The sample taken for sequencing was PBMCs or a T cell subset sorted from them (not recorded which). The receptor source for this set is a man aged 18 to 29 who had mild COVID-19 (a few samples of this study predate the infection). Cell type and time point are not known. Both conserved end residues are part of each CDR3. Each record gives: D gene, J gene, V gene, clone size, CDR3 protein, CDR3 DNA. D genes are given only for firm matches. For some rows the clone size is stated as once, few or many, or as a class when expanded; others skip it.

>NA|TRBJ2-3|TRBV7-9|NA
CASSYSGSGADTQYF
TGTGCCAGCAGCTATTCGGGGTCCGGTGCCGATACGCAGTATTTT
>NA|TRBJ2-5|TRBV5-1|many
CASSLGQEQETQYF
TGCGCCAGCAGCTTGGGACAGGAGCAAGAGACCCAGTACTTC
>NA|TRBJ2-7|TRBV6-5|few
CASSRHSPPGAYEQYF
TGTGCCAGCAGTCGACATTCTCCCCCGGGGGCCTACGAGCAGTACTTC
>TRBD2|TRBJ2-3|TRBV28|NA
CASSLGQGLAGHTDTQYF
TGTGCCAGCAGTTTAGGTCAAGGGCTAGCGGGGCACACAGATACGCAGTATTTT
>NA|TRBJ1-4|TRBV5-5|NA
CASSLPAVPTNEKLFF
TGTGCCAGCAGCTTACCTGCGGTCCCAACTAATGAAAAACTGTTTTTT
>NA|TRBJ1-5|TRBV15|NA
CATSRAWSNQPQHF
TGTGCCACCAGCAGAGCTTGGAGCAATCAGCCCCAGCATTTT
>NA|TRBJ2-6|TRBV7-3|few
CASSKGSSGANVLTF
TGTGCCAGCAGTAAGGGGAGCTCCGGGGCCAACGTCCTGACTTTC
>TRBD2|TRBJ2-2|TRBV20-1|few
CSARETLAGEAITGELFF
TGCAGTGCTAGAGAAACCCTAGCGGGAGAAGCCATCACCGGGGAGCTGTTTTTT
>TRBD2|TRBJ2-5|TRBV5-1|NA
CASSPGTSGGLETQYF
TGCGCCAGCAGCCCAGGGACTAGCGGGGGTCTGGAGACCCAGTACTTC
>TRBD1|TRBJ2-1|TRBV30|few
CASEPQDRVIHLFF
TGTGCCTCCGAACCCCAGGACAGGGTCATTCATCTGTTCTTC
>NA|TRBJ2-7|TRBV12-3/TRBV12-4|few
CASRLSRAGPYEQYF
TGTGCCAGCAGGTTATCCCGGGCTGGCCCCTACGAGCAGTACTTC
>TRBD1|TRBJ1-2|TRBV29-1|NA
CSVEDRRQGNYGYTF
TGCAGCGTTGAAGATCGGCGACAGGGGAACTATGGCTACACCTTC
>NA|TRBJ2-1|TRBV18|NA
CASSLRRDNEQFF
TGTGCCAGCTCACTTCGCAGAGACAATGAGCAGTTCTTC
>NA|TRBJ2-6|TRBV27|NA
CASSLVGASGANVLTF
TGTGCCAGCAGTTTGGTGGGGGCTTCTGGGGCCAACGTCCTGACTTTC
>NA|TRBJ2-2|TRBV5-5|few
CASSLSGVVTGELFF
TGTGCCAGCAGCTTGTCGGGGGTGGTCACCGGGGAGCTGTTTTTT
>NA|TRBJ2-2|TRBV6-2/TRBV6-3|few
CASSYSEGEITGELFF
TGTGCCAGCAGTTACTCCGAGGGGGAAATTACCGGGGAGCTGTTTTTT
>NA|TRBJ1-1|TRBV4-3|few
CASSQAGTQAKAFF
TGCGCCAGCAGCCAAGCTGGAACTCAGGCCAAAGCTTTCTTT
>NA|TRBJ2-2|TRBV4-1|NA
CASSQVQPSNTGELFF
TGCGCCAGCAGCCAAGTTCAGCCATCGAACACCGGGGAGCTGTTTTTT
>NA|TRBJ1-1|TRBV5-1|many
CASSLLGTTNTEAFF
TGCGCCAGCAGCTTGCTCGGGACAACGAACACTGAAGCTTTCTTT
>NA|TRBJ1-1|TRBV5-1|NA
CASSTQGAQHTEAFF
TGCGCCAGCAGCACACAGGGAGCGCAGCACACTGAAGCTTTCTTT
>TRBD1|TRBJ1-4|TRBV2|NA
CASSWDRASVGEKLFF
TGTGCCAGCAGCTGGGACAGGGCCTCGGTGGGTGAAAAACTGTTTTTT
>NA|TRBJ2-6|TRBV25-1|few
CASSPTGGANVLTF
TGTGCCAGCAGTCCCACGGGAGGGGCCAACGTCCTGACTTTC
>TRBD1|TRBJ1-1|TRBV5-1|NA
CASSIGTVVAEAFF
TGCGCCAGCAGCATAGGGACAGTTGTCGCTGAAGCTTTCTTT
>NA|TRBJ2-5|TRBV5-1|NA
CASSPRDGSRTQYF
TGCGCCAGCAGCCCCCGGGACGGGTCGAGGACCCAGTACTTC
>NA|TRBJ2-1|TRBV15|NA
CATSSPPGAGSYNEQFF
TGTGCCACCAGCAGCCCCCCGGGGGCTGGATCCTACAATGAGCAGTTCTTC
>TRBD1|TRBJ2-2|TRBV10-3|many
CAIRERQGVAGELFF
TGTGCCATCAGGGAAAGACAGGGGGTGGCCGGGGAGCTGTTTTTT
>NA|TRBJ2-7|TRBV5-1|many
CASSLWGIGGDEQYF
TGCGCCAGCAGCTTGTGGGGCATAGGAGGCGACGAGCAGTACTTC
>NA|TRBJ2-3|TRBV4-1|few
CASSQVYGALSTDTQYF
TGCGCCAGCAGCCAAGTATATGGGGCTTTAAGCACAGATACGCAGTATTTT
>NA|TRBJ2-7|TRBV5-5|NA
CASSLELGGNEQYF
TGTGCCAGCAGCTTGGAACTAGGCGGCAACGAGCAGTACTTC
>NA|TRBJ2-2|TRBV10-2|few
CASTEPSPGELFF
TGCGCCAGTACGGAGCCGTCCCCCGGGGAGCTGTTTTTT
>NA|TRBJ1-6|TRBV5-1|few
CASSLEEGQGNSPLHF
TGCGCCAGCAGCTTGGAGGAAGGGCAGGGAAATTCACCCCTCCACTTT
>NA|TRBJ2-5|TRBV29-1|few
CSVATGFAETQYF
TGCAGCGTAGCCACAGGGTTCGCAGAGACCCAGTACTTC
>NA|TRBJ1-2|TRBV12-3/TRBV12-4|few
CASSFNSANYGYTF
TGTGCCAGCAGTTTTAACAGCGCAAACTATGGCTACACCTTC
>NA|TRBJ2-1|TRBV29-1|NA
CSVDFPSEQFF
TGCAGCGTTGACTTCCCCAGTGAGCAGTTCTTC
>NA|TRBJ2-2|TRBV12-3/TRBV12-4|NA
CASSPGINTGELFF
TGTGCCAGCAGTCCCGGGATTAACACCGGGGAGCTGTTTTTT
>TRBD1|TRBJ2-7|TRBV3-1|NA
CASSRRDRGTGEQYF
TGTGCCAGCAGCCGCCGGGACAGGGGGACGGGAGAGCAGTACTTC
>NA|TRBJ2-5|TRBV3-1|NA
CASSQRPNYGIQETQYF
TGTGCCAGCAGCCAAAGGCCGAACTACGGGATACAAGAGACCCAGTACTTC